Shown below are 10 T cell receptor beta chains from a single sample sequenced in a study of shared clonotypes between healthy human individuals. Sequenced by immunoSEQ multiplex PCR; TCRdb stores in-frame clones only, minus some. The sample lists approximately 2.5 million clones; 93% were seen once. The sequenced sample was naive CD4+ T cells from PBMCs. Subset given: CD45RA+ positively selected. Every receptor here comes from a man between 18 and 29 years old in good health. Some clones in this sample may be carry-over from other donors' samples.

The CDR3 DNA sequence: TGCGCCAGCAGCCAAGATATAGTGGGACAGGGGATCCGTGGCTACACCTTC. Translating it yields CASSQDIVGQGIRGYTF. The chain has TRBV4-1 and TRBJ1-2, with 10 bases lining up with TRBD1. CDR1 is MGHRA and CDR2 is YSYEKL in the germline V gene. V dropped 0 bases and J dropped 7; count of bases not matched to a gene: 11. This CDR3 is built from 17 residues.

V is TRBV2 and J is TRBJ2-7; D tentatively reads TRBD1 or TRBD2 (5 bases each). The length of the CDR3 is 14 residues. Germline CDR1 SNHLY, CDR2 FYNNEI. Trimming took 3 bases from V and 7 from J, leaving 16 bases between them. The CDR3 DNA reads TGTGCCAGCAGTGAGGGGGTGTCCCCAAGGGAGCAGTACTTC. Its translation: CASSEGVSPREQYF.

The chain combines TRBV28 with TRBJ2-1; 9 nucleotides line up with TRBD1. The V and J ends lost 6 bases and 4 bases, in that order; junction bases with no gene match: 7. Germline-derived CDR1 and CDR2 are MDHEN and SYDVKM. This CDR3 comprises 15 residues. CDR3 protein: CASSLSGTGYNEQFF. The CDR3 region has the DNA TGTGCCAGCAGCCTCTCCGGGACAGGGTACAATGAGCAGTTCTTC.

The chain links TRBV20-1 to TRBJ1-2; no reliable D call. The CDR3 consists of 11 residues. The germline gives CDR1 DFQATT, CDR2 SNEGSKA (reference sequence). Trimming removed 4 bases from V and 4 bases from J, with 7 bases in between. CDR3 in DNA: TGCAGTGCTAATGCAGTCTATGGCTACACCTTC. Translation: CSANAVYGYTF.

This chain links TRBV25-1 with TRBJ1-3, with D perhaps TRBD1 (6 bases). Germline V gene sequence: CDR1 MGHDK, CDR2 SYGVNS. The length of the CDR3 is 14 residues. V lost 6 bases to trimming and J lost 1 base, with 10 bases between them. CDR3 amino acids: CASRDSLSGNTIYF. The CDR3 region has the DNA TGTGCCAGCAGGGACAGTTTGTCTGGAAACACCATATATTTT.

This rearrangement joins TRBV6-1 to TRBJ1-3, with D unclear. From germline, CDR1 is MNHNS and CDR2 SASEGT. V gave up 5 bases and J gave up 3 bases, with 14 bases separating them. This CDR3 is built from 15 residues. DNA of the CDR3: TGTGCCAGCAGTAACACAGCCTCGGGTGGAAACACCATATATTTT. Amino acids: CASSNTASGGNTIYF.

CDR3 in amino acids: CASRVAGVPTGEQYF. As DNA, the CDR3 is TGTGCCAGCAGGGTAGCGGGAGTCCCAACGGGGGAGCAGTACTTC. The chain has TRBV6-6 and TRBJ2-7, with 9 bases matching TRBD2. V lost 6 bases and J lost 7; bases outside the gene matches: 13. Germline V lookup: CDR1 MNHNY, CDR2 SVGAGI (reference sequence). The CDR3 has 15 residues.

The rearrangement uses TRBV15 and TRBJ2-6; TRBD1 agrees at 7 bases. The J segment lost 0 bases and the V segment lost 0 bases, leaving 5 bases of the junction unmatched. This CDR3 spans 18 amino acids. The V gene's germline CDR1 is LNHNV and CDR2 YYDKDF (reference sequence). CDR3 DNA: TGTGCCACCAGCAGAGAACGGACAGGTAGCTCTGGGGCCAACGTCCTGACTTTC. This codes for CATSRERTGSSGANVLTF. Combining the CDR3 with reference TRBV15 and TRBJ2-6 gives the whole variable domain DAMVIQNPRYQVTQFGKPVTLSCSQTLNHNVMYWYQQKSSQAPKLLFHYYDKDFNNEADTPDNFQSRRPNTSFCFLDIRSPGLGDTAMYLCATSRERTGSSGANVLTFGAGSRLTVL.

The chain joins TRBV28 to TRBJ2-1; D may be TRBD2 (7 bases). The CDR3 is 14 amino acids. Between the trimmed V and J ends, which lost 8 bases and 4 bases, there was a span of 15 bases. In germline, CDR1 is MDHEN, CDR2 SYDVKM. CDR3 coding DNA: TGTGCCAGCGGGAGGGGGGGCCAATACAATGAGCAGTTCTTC. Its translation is CASGRGGQYNEQFF.

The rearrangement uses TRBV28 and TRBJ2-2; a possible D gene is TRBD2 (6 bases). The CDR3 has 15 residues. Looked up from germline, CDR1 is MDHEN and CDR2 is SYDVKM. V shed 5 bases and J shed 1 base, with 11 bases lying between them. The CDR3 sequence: CASSPGGLNTGELFF. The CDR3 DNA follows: TGTGCCAGCAGTCCCGGGGGTTTGAACACCGGGGAGCTGTTTTTT.